This T cell receptor beta chain came from a study of blood T cell repertoires in COVID-19. In the study overall: Whether acute or convalescent, the COVID-19 samples came from the United States, Italy and Spain.

V lost 6 bases to trimming and J lost 15 bases; unmatched junction nucleotides: 19. Germline CDR1 is MNHEY and CDR2 is SVGAGI. This CDR3 comprises 15 residues. Sequencing was performed with immunoSEQ multiplex PCR; in TCRdb, only in-frame clones are kept and a portion is missing. Counted here are 60,000 to 90,000 clones, roughly 88% occurring once; the ten biggest clones make up approximately 20%. This chain uses TRBV6-5 with TRBJ2-1; 8 bases align to TRBD1. The source of this sequence is a woman in her forties or fifties with acute or convalescent COVID-19. The sample consisted of peripheral blood. In nucleotides, the CDR3 is TGTGCCAGCAGCCCCAGGACAGGGCGTTCAGGGGTATGGTTCTTC. It yields the protein CASSPRTGRSGVWFF.